This T cell receptor beta chain was identified in a study of blood T cell repertoires in COVID-19. Study information: COVID-19 samples, acute and convalescent, were from the United States, Italy and Spain.

Participant reports of clinical history set cohort assignment. For recovered donors of Cohort 3, there were two negative PCRs, clearance, or symptom resolution. CDR1 is MDHEN, CDR2 SYDVKM, per germline. V was trimmed by 7 bases and J by 5 bases, leaving 9 bases between them. The CDR3 runs 12 residues. Profiled with immunoSEQ multiplex PCR; TCRdb holds only in-frame clones, not every one. The table has about 180,000 clones, 78% seen once. This clonotype was sampled from a woman aged 45-60 years who had recovered from COVID-19. Input material: PBMCs or T cells enriched from blood (not recorded which). V usage is TRBV28 and J usage is TRBJ1-5, with D unclear. This chain's CDR3 is CASTNLDQPQHF. In nucleotides, the CDR3 is TGTGCCAGCACTAACCTAGATCAGCCCCAGCATTTT.